Listed here are 9 T cell receptor beta chains from one sample, sequenced in a study of a mutant IDH1 vaccine in newly diagnosed glioma. This sample's time point: baseline, week 1 (first vaccination visit). Treatment noted: pre-vaccination baseline after standard-of-care therapy. Assay used: immunoSEQ multiplex PCR; TCRdb lists only in-frame clones, some missing. The sample consists of some 38,000 clones, over 85% of them appearing once. This material consisted of PBMCs, taken from a glioma patient treated with radiotherapy, temozolomide or both. The receptors shown here come from a man between 18 and 35 years old with glioma.

The chain couples TRBV9 to TRBJ2-7, with 10 bases identical to TRBD1. CDR3 length: 14 residues. CDR1 and CDR2 from the germline V gene are SGDLS and YYNGEE. V dropped 3 bases and J dropped 5; count of bases not matched to a gene: 5. This CDR3 reads CASSEDGTGDEQYF. The CDR3 DNA reads as TGTGCCAGCAGCGAGGACGGGACAGGGGACGAGCAGTACTTC.

This clone is a singleton in its sample. The chain couples TRBV6-1 to TRBJ1-5; D uncertain. This CDR3 contains 15 residues. V lost 2 bases and J lost 0, with 8 bases in between. The germline CDR1 and CDR2 sequences are MNHNS and SASEGT. The CDR3: CASSENINSNQPQHF. Written as DNA, the CDR3 is TGTGCCAGCAGTGAAAACATCAATAGCAATCAGCCCCAGCATTTT.

The rearrangement joins TRBV4-2 to TRBJ2-7; 7 nucleotides agree with TRBD2. V shed 1 base, J shed 4 bases, and the junction held 13 bases outside the gene matches. The CDR3 length is 17 residues. Per the germline V gene, CDR1 is LGHNA and CDR2 is YNFKEQ. The CDR3 nucleotides are TGTGCCAGCAGCCAAGCCCCCCCAGCGGGAAGTGTGTACGAGCAGTACTTC. Protein sequence: CASSQAPPAGSVYEQYF.

This chain links TRBV27 with TRBJ2-3; D may be TRBD1 or TRBD2 (5 bases each). Germline V gives CDR1 MNHEY, CDR2 SMNVEV (reference sequence). The CDR3 extends over 15 amino acids. Trimming pared 0 bases from V and 4 bases from J, leaving 11 bases between. The CDR3 loop reads CASSLSGQGPDTQYF. The DNA for the CDR3 is TGTGCCAGCAGTTTATCGGGGCAGGGACCAGATACGCAGTATTTT.

The chain uses TRBV5-5 and TRBJ2-5, with a tentative D call TRBD1 (5 bases). Trimming removed 4 bases from V and 1 base from J, with 11 bases in between. CDR3 size: 14 residues. Germline V lookup: CDR1 SGHKS, CDR2 YYEKEE (reference sequence). CDR3 sequence reads: CASSGRAAQETQYF. The CDR3, as DNA: TGTGCCAGCAGCGGCAGGGCGGCCCAAGAGACCCAGTACTTC.

The genes are TRBV19 and TRBJ1-5; D is undetermined. The CDR3 has 13 amino acids. Germline V gene data show CDR1 as LNHDA and CDR2 as SQIVND (reference sequence). Trimming took off 3 bases at V and 3 bases at J, with 6 bases between the two ends. CDR3 DNA sequence: TGTGCCAGTAGTATGGGCAACAATCAGCCCCAGCATTTT. This codes for CASSMGNNQPQHF.

This chain uses TRBV6-5 with TRBJ1-1; D is unresolved. The CDR3 loop spans 14 amino acids. Trimming left V 0 bases short and J 1 base short, with 6 bases between. Per germline, CDR1 MNHEY and CDR2 SVGAGI. CDR3 loop: CASSYSGGNTEAFF. In DNA form, the CDR3 reads TGTGCCAGCAGTTACTCGGGCGGGAACACTGAAGCTTTCTTT.

The V gene is TRBV4-1, the J gene TRBJ2-3; 10 nucleotides agree with TRBD2. This CDR3 has 17 residues. Germline CDR1 MGHRA, CDR2 YSYEKL. Trimming took 4 bases from V and 1 from J; bases not matched to a gene: 8. This chain's CDR3 is CASSRHAGTSGTDTQYF. The CDR3 DNA reads as TGCGCCAGCAGCCGTCATGCCGGGACTAGCGGCACAGATACGCAGTATTTT.

The chain links TRBV5-5 to TRBJ1-5, with D possibly TRBD1 on 5 matching bases. V was shortened by 4 bases and J by 6 bases, with 17 bases between the two germline ends. Germline V gene lookup returns CDR1 SGHKS and CDR2 YYEKEE (reference sequence). The length of the CDR3 is 15 residues. The CDR3 loop reads CASSPGGPRGQPQHF. CDR3 in DNA: TGTGCCAGCAGCCCGGGAGGCCCGAGGGGTCAGCCCCAGCATTTT.